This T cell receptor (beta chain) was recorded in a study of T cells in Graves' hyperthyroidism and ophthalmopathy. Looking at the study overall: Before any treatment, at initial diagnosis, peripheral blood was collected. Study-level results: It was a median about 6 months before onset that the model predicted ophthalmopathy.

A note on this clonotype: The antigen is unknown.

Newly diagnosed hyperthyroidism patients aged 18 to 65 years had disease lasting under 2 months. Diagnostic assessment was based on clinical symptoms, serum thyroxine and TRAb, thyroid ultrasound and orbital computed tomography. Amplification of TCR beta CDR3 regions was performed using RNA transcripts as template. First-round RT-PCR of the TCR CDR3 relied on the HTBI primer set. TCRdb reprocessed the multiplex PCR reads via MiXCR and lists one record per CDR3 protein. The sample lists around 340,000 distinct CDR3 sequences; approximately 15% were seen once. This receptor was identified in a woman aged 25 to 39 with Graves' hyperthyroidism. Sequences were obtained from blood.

DNA for the CDR3: TGTGCCAGCAGCCAGGGGGCCTTCAATCAGCCCCAGCATTTT. Its translation: CASSQGAFNQPQHF. The genes are TRBV3-1 and TRBJ1-5; D possibly corresponds to TRBD1 (6 bases). V was cut by 3 bases and J by 3 bases, with 9 bases left in between. This CDR3 spans 14 amino acids. Germline V CDR1 and CDR2: LGHDT, YNNKEL (reference sequence).